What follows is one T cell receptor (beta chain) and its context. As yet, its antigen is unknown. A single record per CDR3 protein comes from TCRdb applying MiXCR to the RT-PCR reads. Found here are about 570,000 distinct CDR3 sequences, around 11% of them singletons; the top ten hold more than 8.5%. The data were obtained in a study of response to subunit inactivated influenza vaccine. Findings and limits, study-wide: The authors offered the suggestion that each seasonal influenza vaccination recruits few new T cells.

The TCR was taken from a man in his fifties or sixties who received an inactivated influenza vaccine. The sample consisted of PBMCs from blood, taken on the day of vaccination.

The CDR3, as DNA: TGTGCCAGCAGCAGAACTAGCGGAGGTACCTACGAGCAGTACTTC. Its protein product is CASSRTSGGTYEQYF. The genes are TRBV5-6 and TRBJ2-7; 8 positions match TRBD2. The germline gives CDR1 SGHDT, CDR2 YYEEEE. V gave up 4 bases and J gave up 2 bases; unmatched junction bases: 8. The CDR3 runs 15 residues.